The 8 T cell receptor beta chains listed next were all sequenced from one sample in a study of Graves' ophthalmopathy and Graves' hyperthyroidism. Amplified TCR beta CDR3 regions were obtained using RNA transcripts as template. Second-round multiplex PCR followed a first-round RT-PCR using HTBI primers. MiXCR, applied by TCRdb to the multiplex PCR reads, yields one record per CDR3 protein. The table lists hundreds of thousands of distinct CDR3 sequences, about two fifths of them singletons. The sample was peripheral blood. These receptors all stem from an adult man with Graves' ophthalmopathy.

V is TRBV10-3 and J is TRBJ2-7, with D possibly being TRBD1 or TRBD2 (5 bases each). The CDR3 extends over 15 amino acids. V was shortened by 6 bases and J by 0 bases, with 15 bases between the two germline ends. Germline loops: CDR1 ENHRY, CDR2 SYGVKD. The CDR3 DNA reads as TGTGCCATCAGCGCTCGGGACGGGTTCTCCTACGAGCAGTACTTC. Translating gives CAISARDGFSYEQYF.

In its sample, this clonotype was seen a few times. The chain joins TRBV4-1 to TRBJ1-5, with a tentative D call TRBD1 (6 bases). Trimming pared 1 base from V and 11 bases from J, leaving 21 bases between. This CDR3 region has 16 residues. CDR1 and CDR2 from the germline V gene are MGHRA and YSYEKL. CDR3: CASSQVGTGHQRSQHF. In DNA form, the CDR3 reads TGCGCCAGCAGCCAAGTCGGAACGGGACATCAACGGTCCCAGCATTTT.

The chain combines TRBV19 with TRBJ2-7, with D perhaps matching TRBD2 (5 bases). CDR1 and CDR2 (germline): LNHDA, SQIVND (reference sequence). The CDR3 contains 12 residues. Trimming removed 1 base from V and 6 bases from J, with 7 bases in between. The chain's CDR3 is CASSIAGSEQYF. CDR3 coding DNA: TGTGCCAGTAGTATAGCGGGGAGCGAGCAGTACTTC.

Regarding this clonotype: This may be a read error: a much more frequent sequence differs by one nucleotide. The gene calls are TRBV7-9 and TRBJ1-3; D gene uncertain. This CDR3 is built from 18 residues. V shed 1 base and J shed 0 bases, with 16 bases lying between them. CDR1 SEHNR and CDR2 FQNEAQ come from the germline V gene (reference sequence). The CDR3 region has the DNA TGTGCCAGCAGCTTAGTGGGCCTGCATAAAGGCTCTGGAAACACCATATATTTT. This encodes CASSLVGLHKGSGNTIYF.

In its sample, this clonotype was seen many times. CDR3 DNA sequence: TGTGCCAGCAGCCCACGAGGCGGGCAGTACCAAGAGACCCAGTACTTC. It translates to CASSPRGGQYQETQYF. V gene TRBV9 combines with J gene TRBJ2-5; D might be TRBD2 (5 bases). The CDR3 is 16 amino acids. The V gene lost 4 bases and the J gene lost 0 bases, with 16 bases spanning the gap. Germline V gene sequence: CDR1 SGDLS, CDR2 YYNGEE.

This sequence joins TRBV20-1 and TRBJ2-7; 9 bases align to TRBD1. CDR3 length: 14 residues. The germline CDR1 and CDR2 sequences are DFQATT and SNEGSKA (reference sequence). The trim removed 1 base at V and 6 bases at J, leaving 7 bases unmatched. The CDR3 loop reads CSARGGQGNCEQYF. Written as DNA, the CDR3 is TGCAGTGCTAGAGGGGGACAGGGTAACTGCGAGCAGTACTTC.

This clonotype has a handful of counts. This rearrangement joins TRBV14 to TRBJ2-7; D is unclear. This CDR3 has 11 residues. Germline loops: CDR1 SGHDN, CDR2 FVKESK. V was pared by 8 bases and J by 3 bases, with 8 bases between. CDR3 protein: CASGYGYEQYF. Here the CDR3 DNA reads TGTGCCAGCGGGTATGGCTACGAGCAGTACTTC.

This clonotype was seen ten or more times. This sequence joins TRBV24-1 and TRBJ2-7; possible D gene TRBD2, 6 bases. Germline CDR1 reads KGHDR; CDR2 reads SFDVKD. This CDR3 has 14 residues. Trimming stripped 4 bases from V and 2 bases from J, with 11 bases between. The CDR3 DNA reads as TGTGCCACCAGTGAGACGGGACTTCCCTACGAGCAGTACTTC. Translated: CATSETGLPYEQYF.